The source of this T cell receptor (beta chain) is a study of T cell responses to AZD1222 COVID-19 vaccine. The CDR3 is made up of 16 amino acids. Germline V gene lookup returns CDR1 SGHTA and CDR2 FQGNSA. Trimming left V 2 bases short and J 0 bases short, with 11 bases between. A remark on this clone: Its antigen is unknown.

Notes on the study in general: The sample set comprised mostly white British donors with more females, and clonal diversity was possibly underestimated. The study reported that nearly half of spike-specific TCRs target unmutated variant regions. The repertoires were collected only after the peak T cell response.

Generated by immunoSEQ multiplex PCR, the TCRdb table keeps only in-frame clones and is missing some. The profile covers fewer than 150,000 clones, with roughly nine tenths appearing a single time and roughly 10% taken by the ten largest. The sequence came from an adult who received the AZD1222 COVID-19 vaccine. V gene TRBV7-2 combines with J gene TRBJ1-3; D is unclear. The sequencing here drew on peripheral blood, taken 28 days after the second AZD1222 dose. CDR3 nucleotide sequence: TGTGCCAGCAGCTTATATGGCAGGCCCTCTGGAAACACCATATATTTT. Its translation: CASSLYGRPSGNTIYF.